This TCR beta chain was sequenced during a study of blood T cell repertoires in COVID-19. Clinical history reported by participants formed the basis on which cohorts were assigned. Original processing methods: Reference gene primer amplification gave nucleated cell count estimates. Only in-frame clones appear in the TCRdb table, and some are missing; sequencing was by immunoSEQ multiplex PCR. Clonal size and the V and J genes are those of that table, whereas D and trimming came from the DNA. The repertoire holds approximately 290,000 clones, with 90% as singletons. Germline V CDR1 and CDR2: SQVTM, ANQGSEA. V was clipped by 3 bases and J by 7 bases, with 15 bases between them. This CDR3 comprises 13 residues.

This TCR derives from a woman aged 25 to 39 who had recovered from COVID-19. The sample consisted of PBMCs or T cells enriched from blood (not recorded which). The chain is built from TRBV29-1 and TRBJ2-5; a possible D gene is TRBD2 (5 bases). CDR3 in DNA: TGCAGCGTTGATGTTGGCGGAGGAGGGACCCAGTACTTC. This gives the protein CSVDVGGGGTQYF.